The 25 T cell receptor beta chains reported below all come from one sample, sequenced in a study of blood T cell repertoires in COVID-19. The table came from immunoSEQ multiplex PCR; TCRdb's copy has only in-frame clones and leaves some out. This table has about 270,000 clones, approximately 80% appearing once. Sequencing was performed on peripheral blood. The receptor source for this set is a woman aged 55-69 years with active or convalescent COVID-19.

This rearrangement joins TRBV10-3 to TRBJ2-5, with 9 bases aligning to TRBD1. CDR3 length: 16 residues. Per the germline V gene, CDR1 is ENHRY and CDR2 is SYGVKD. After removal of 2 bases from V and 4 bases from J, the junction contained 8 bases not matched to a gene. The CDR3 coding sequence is TGTGCCATCAGTGAGGTCTACAGGGGGCTAGGAGAGACCCAGTACTTC. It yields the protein CAISEVYRGLGETQYF.

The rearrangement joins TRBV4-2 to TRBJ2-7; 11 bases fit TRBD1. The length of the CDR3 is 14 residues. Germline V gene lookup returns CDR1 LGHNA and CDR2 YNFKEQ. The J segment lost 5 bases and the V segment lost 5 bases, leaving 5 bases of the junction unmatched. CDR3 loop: CASSGQGAVHEQYF. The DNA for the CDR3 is TGTGCCAGCAGCGGACAGGGGGCGGTCCACGAGCAGTACTTC.

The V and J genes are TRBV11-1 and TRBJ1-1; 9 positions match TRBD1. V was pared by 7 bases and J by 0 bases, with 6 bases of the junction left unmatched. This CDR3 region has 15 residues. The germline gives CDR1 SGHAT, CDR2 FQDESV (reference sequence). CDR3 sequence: CASTRGQGLNTEAFF. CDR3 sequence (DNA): TGTGCCAGCACCAGGGGACAGGGATTGAACACTGAAGCTTTCTTT.

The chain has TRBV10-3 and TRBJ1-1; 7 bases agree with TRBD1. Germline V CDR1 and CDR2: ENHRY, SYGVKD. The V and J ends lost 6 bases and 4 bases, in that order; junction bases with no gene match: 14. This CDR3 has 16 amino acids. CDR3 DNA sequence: TGTGCCATCAGCGAACCCACGACAGGGCTGGGCACTGAAGCTTTCTTT. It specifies CAISEPTTGLGTEAFF.

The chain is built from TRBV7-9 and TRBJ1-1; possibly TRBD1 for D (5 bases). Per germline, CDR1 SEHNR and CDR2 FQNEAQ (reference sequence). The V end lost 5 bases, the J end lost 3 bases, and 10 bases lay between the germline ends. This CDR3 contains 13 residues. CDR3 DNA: TGTGCCAGCAGCAGGGGAGGCGACACTGAAGCTTTCTTT. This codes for CASSRGGDTEAFF.

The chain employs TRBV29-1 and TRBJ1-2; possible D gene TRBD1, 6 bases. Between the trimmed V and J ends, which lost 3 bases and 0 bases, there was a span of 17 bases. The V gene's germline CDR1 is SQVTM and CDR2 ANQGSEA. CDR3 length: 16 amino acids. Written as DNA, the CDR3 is TGCAGCGTTGACCGGACAGCCCAAGGAGCTAACTATGGCTACACCTTC. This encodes CSVDRTAQGANYGYTF.

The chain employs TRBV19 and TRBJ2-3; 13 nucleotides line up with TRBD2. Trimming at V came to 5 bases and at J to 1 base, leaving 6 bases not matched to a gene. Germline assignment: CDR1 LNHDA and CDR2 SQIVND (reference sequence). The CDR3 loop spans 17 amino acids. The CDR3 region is CASSPRLAGGRTDTQYF. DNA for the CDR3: TGTGCCAGTAGTCCCCGACTAGCGGGGGGCCGCACAGATACGCAGTATTTT.

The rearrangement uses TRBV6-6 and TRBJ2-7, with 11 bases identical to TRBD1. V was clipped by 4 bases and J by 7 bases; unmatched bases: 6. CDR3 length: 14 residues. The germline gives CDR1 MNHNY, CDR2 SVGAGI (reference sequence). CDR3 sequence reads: CASSLGTGGREQYF. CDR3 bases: TGTGCCAGCAGTTTGGGGACAGGGGGAAGGGAGCAGTACTTC.

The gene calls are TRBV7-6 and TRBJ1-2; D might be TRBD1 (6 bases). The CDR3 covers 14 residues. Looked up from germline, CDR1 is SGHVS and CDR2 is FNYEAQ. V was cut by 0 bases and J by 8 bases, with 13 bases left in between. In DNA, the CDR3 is TGTGCCAGCAGCTTAGCGCGGGCAGGGGAAGGCTACACCTTC. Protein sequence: CASSLARAGEGYTF.

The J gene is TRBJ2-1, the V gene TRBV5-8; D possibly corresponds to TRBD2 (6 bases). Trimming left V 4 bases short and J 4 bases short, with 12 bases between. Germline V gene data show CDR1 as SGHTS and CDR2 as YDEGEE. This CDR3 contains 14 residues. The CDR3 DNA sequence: TGTGCCAGCAGCCTCCGGGACTGGTACAATGAGCAGTTCTTC. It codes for CASSLRDWYNEQFF. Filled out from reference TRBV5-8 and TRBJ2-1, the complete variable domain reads EAGVTQSPTHLIKTRGQQATLRCSPISGHTSVYWYQQALGLGLQFLLWYDEGEERNRGNFPPRFSGRQFPNYSSELNVNALELEDSALYLCASSLRDWYNEQFFGPGTRLTVL.

The CDR3 bases are TGCGCCAGCAGTCAATCTGCGGGGAGCAATCAGCCCCAGCATTTT. Its protein product is CASSQSAGSNQPQHF. The V and J genes are TRBV23-1 and TRBJ1-5; D remains unclear. TRBV23-1 is an open reading frame whose function is uncertain. CDR3 length equals 15 residues. With 0 bases removed from V and 1 base from J, the gap between germline ends came to 7 bases.

The DNA for the CDR3 is TGCGCCAGCAGCCAAGAAGGCCGGGGGGAGGGTTGGGTAGCGGGCTACACCTTC. Protein sequence: CASSQEGRGEGWVAGYTF. The rearrangement links TRBV4-1 to TRBJ1-2; TRBD1 might be the D (5 bases). Germline V CDR1 and CDR2: MGHRA, YSYEKL. This CDR3 has 18 residues. Trimming left V 0 bases short and J 8 bases short, with 25 bases between.

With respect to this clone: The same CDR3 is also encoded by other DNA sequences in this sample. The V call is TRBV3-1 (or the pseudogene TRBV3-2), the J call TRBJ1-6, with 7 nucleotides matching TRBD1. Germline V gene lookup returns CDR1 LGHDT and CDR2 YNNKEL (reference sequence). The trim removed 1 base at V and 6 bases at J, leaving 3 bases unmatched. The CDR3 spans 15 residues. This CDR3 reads CASSQGTGVNSPLHF. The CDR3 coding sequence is TGTGCCAGCAGCCAAGGTACAGGGGTTAATTCACCCCTCCACTTT.

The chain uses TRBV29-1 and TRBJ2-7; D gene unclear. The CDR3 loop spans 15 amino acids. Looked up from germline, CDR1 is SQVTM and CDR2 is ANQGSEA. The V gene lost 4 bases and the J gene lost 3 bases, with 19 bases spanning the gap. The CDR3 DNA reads TGCAGCGTTGTAATTCTGGGCGCTGGTAGCTACGAGCAGTACTTC. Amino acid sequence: CSVVILGAGSYEQYF.

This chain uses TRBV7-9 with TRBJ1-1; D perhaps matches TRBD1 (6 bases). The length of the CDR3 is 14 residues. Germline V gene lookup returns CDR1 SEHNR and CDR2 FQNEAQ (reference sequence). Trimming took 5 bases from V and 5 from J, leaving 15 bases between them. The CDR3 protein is CASSPKAGETEAFF. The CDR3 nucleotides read TGTGCCAGCAGCCCGAAGGCAGGGGAAACTGAAGCTTTCTTT. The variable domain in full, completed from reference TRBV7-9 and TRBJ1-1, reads DTGVSQNPRHKITKRGQNVTFRCDPISEHNRLYWYRQTLGQGPEFLTYFQNEAQLEKSRLLSDRFSAERPKGSFSTLEIQRTEQGDSAMYLCASSPKAGETEAFFGQGTRLTVV.

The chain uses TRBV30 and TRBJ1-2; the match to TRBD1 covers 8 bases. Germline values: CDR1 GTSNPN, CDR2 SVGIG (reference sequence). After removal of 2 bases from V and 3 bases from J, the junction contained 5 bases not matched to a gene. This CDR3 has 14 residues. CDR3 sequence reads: CAWSIQGVDYGYTF. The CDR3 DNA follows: TGTGCCTGGAGTATACAGGGGGTTGACTATGGCTACACCTTC.

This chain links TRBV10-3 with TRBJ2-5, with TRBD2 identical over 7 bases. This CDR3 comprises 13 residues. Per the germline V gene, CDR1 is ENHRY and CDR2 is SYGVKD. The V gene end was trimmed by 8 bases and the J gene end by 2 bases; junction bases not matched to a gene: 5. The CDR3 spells CAIGEAGQETQYF. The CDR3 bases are TGTGCCATCGGAGAAGCGGGGCAAGAGACCCAGTACTTC.

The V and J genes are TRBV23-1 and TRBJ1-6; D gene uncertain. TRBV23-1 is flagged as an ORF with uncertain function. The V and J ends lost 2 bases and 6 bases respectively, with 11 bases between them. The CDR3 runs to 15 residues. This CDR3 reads CASSQRPRFNSPLHF. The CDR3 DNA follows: TGCGCCAGCAGTCAACGTCCGCGATTTAATTCACCCCTCCACTTT.

The CDR3 sequence is CAWRRGFSSGNTIYF. Written as DNA, the CDR3 is TGTGCCTGGAGAAGGGGATTCAGCTCTGGAAACACCATATATTTT. This chain connects TRBV30 to TRBJ1-3, with D perhaps matching TRBD1 (5 bases). Germline CDR1 reads GTSNPN; CDR2 reads SVGIG (reference sequence). The CDR3 is 15 amino acids. Trimming pared 3 bases from V and 0 bases from J, leaving 12 bases between.

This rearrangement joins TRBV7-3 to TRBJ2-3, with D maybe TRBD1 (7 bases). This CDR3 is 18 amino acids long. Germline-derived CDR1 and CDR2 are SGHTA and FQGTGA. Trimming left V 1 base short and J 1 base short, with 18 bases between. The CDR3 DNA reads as TGTGCCAGCAGCTTAAGAGGAGGGGGCGGTCCGGGCACAGATACGCAGTATTTT. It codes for CASSLRGGGGPGTDTQYF.

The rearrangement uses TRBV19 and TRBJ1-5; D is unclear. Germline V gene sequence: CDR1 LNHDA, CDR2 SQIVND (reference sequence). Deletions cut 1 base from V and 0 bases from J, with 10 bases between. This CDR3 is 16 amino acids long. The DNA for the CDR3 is TGTGCCAGTAGTATAGTGGGCGGGTATAGCAATCAGCCCCAGCATTTT. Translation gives CASSIVGGYSNQPQHF.

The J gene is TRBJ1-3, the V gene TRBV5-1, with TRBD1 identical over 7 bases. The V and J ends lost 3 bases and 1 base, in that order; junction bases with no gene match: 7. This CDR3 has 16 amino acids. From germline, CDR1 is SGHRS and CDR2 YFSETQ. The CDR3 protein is CASSSTGSRSGNTIYF. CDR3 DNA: TGCGCCAGCAGCTCGACAGGGTCTCGGTCTGGAAACACCATATATTTT.

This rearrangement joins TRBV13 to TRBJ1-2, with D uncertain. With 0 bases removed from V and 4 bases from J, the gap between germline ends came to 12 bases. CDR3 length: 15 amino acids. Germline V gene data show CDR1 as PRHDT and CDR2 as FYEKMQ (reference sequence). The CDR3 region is CASSLGQTTPYGYTF. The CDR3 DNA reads TGTGCCAGCAGCTTAGGGCAGACAACCCCCTATGGCTACACCTTC.

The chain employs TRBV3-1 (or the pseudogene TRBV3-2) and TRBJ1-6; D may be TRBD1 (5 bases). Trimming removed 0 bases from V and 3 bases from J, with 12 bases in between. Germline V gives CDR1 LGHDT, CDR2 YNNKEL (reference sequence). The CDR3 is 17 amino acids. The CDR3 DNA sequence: TGTGCCAGCAGCCAAGATGGGGGGGATCGCTATAATTCACCCCTCCACTTT. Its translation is CASSQDGGDRYNSPLHF.

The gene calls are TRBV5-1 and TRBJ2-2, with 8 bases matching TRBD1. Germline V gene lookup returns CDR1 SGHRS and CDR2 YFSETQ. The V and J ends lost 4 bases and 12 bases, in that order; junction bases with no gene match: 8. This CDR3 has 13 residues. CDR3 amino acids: CASSLNDRGKLFF. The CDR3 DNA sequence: TGCGCCAGCAGCCTCAATGACAGGGGAAAGCTGTTTTTT.